Following are 26 T cell receptor beta chains from one sample sequenced in a study of T cell repertoires in cytomegalovirus infection. For these receptors, no antigen is known. TCRdb reprocessed the reads with MiXCR, giving one entry per CDR3 protein. The sample shows about 700,000 distinct CDR3 sequences, roughly a third of them seen only once. Sequenced here: cultured PBMCs, sampled from culture after CMV antigen stimulation. The source is a human donor in good health (CMV status not recorded). Some clones in this sample may be carry-over from other donors' samples.

A note on this clonotype: A much larger clone sits a single nucleotide away, making a read error possible. The chain has TRBV7-8 and TRBJ2-2; the D gene is possibly TRBD2 (8 bases). The germline CDR1 and CDR2 sequences are SGHVS and FQNEAQ. The CDR3 length is 20 residues. The chain's CDR3 is CACSPSVGQLEPLAAGELFF. The DNA of the CDR3 is TGTGCCTGCAGCCCCAGTGTGGGACAGCTAGAGCCACTAGCGGCCGGGGAGCTGTTTTTT.

This chain joins TRBV18 and TRBJ2-5; D ambiguous. Germline V gene data show CDR1 as KGHSH and CDR2 as LQKENI. This CDR3 contains 15 residues. V was cut by 4 bases and J by 3 bases, with 15 bases left in between. The CDR3 is CASSLRSVVEETQYF. In nucleotides, the CDR3 is TGTGCCAGCTCACTCCGGTCCGTGGTGGAAGAGACCCAGTACTTC.

This clonotype was observed a few times. This sequence joins TRBV14 and TRBJ2-1; TRBD2 aligns across 8 bases. This CDR3 spans 15 amino acids. The V gene's germline CDR1 is SGHDN and CDR2 FVKESK. The ends lost 4 bases at V and 5 bases at J; junction bases unmatched: 7. This chain's CDR3 is CASSRPGGAHNEQFF. The CDR3 DNA reads TGTGCCAGCAGCCGCCCCGGGGGGGCCCACAATGAGCAGTTCTTC.

The gene calls are TRBV20-1 and TRBJ2-1; unclear D gene. CDR3 length equals 17 residues. Germline assignment: CDR1 DFQATT and CDR2 SNEGSKA (reference sequence). V was pared by 0 bases and J by 0 bases, with 15 bases between. This chain's CDR3 is CSARDRRLLSSYNEQFF. The CDR3 DNA is TGCAGTGCTAGAGATCGGAGACTCCTGAGCTCCTACAATGAGCAGTTCTTC.

This clonotype appeared a few times. This chain joins TRBV6-2 or TRBV6-3 and TRBJ2-5, with D unclear. The V gene's germline CDR1 is MNHEY and CDR2 SVGEGT. Trimming cost V 0 bases and J 4 bases, with 9 bases left between them. This CDR3 has 14 amino acids. The CDR3 region is CASSYSWGGETQYF. The CDR3 bases are TGTGCCAGCAGTTACTCGTGGGGTGGAGAGACCCAGTACTTC.

The chain recombines TRBV12-3 or TRBV12-4 with TRBJ1-2; unclear D gene. Trimming cost V 3 bases and J 7 bases, with 12 bases left between them. The CDR3 has 13 residues. The CDR3 here is CASSFGPISGYTF. Written as DNA, the CDR3 is TGTGCCAGCAGTTTTGGGCCAATCTCTGGCTACACCTTC.

The genes are TRBV20-1 and TRBJ2-3; TRBD2 aligns across 12 bases. The V and J ends lost 5 bases and 5 bases, in that order; junction bases with no gene match: 5. The V gene's germline CDR1 is DFQATT and CDR2 SNEGSKA (reference sequence). This CDR3 region has 14 residues. The CDR3 DNA sequence: TGCAGTGCTTCGACTAGCGGGAGAGTAGATACGCAGTATTTT. This translates into CSASTSGRVDTQYF.

At least ten counts were recorded for this clonotype. The chain joins TRBV7-2 to TRBJ1-5, with D hard to call. Germline CDR1 is SGHTA and CDR2 is FQGNSA. This CDR3 is built from 13 residues. V was trimmed by 1 base and J by 6 bases, leaving 7 bases between them. The CDR3 DNA is TGTGCCAGCAGCTTAGAACCCGGTCAGCCCCAGCATTTT. Residues: CASSLEPGQPQHF.

Only a few counts were recorded for this clonotype. The chain is built from TRBV7-2 and TRBJ2-3; D gene unclear. Germline loops: CDR1 SGHTA, CDR2 FQGNSA. CDR3 size: 15 residues. V dropped 5 bases and J dropped 6 bases, with 18 bases sitting between them. Written as DNA, the CDR3 is TGTGCCAGCAGCCCCCAAGGGTCCTCCGGGGATACGCAGTATTTT. Amino acids: CASSPQGSSGDTQYF.

This clonotype was found a few times. The chain links TRBV10-3 to TRBJ1-1; tentatively, D is TRBD1 (6 bases). The CDR3 loop spans 13 amino acids. Germline-derived CDR1 and CDR2 are ENHRY and SYGVKD. Trimming removed 5 bases at V and 5 bases at J, with 12 bases between. CDR3 nucleotide sequence: TGTGCCATCAGTCAGGGGATCCAGACTGAAGCTTTCTTT. Translation: CAISQGIQTEAFF.

V is TRBV9 and J is TRBJ2-2; TRBD2 is a possible D gene (5 bases). Per germline, CDR1 SGDLS and CDR2 YYNGEE. Deletions cut 7 bases from V and 1 base from J, with 14 bases between. The CDR3 has 15 residues. The CDR3 nucleotides are TGTGCCAGCGCACCTTTGCGGGTGAACACCGGGGAGCTGTTTTTT. Translated, it gives CASAPLRVNTGELFF.

This chain uses TRBV11-2 with TRBJ2-5; 12 positions agree with TRBD2. The germline V gene encodes CDR1 SGHAT and CDR2 FQNNGV. This CDR3 contains 18 residues. The CDR3 protein is CPKKHRLAGGMYQETQYF. The CDR3 coding sequence is TGTCCCAAGAAACATCGGCTAGCGGGAGGGATGTACCAAGAGACCCAGTACTTC.

The genes are TRBV12-3 or TRBV12-4 and TRBJ2-7, with 8 bases fitting TRBD2. There are 15 residues in the CDR3. Trimming removed 5 bases from V and 4 bases from J; junction bases left unmatched: 10. The CDR3 nucleotides are TGTGCCAGCAGTCTCAGGGGTAGCGGGACATACGAGCAGTACTTC. The encoded protein is CASSLRGSGTYEQYF.

The table lists this clonotype with many counts. The rearrangement joins TRBV7-2 to TRBJ1-6; D gene uncertain. V was pared by 4 bases and J by 14 bases, with 15 bases between. Germline assignment: CDR1 SGHTA and CDR2 FQGNSA. This CDR3 is built from 13 residues. CDR3 protein: CASSSGPLQTLHF. The CDR3 DNA reads TGTGCCAGCAGCTCCGGGCCGCTTCAAACCCTCCACTTT.

The chain recombines TRBV7-2 with TRBJ2-2; D remains unclear. Trimming left V 5 bases short and J 4 bases short, with 8 bases between. This CDR3 has 13 amino acids. The V gene's germline CDR1 is SGHTA and CDR2 FQGNSA. The DNA of the CDR3 is TGTGCCAGCAGCCAATCCCTCACCGGGGAGCTGTTTTTT. This sequence encodes CASSQSLTGELFF.

The chain recombines TRBV12-3 or TRBV12-4 with TRBJ1-5; D perhaps matches TRBD1 (6 bases). This CDR3 contains 17 residues. V was trimmed by 1 base and J by 7 bases, leaving 20 bases between them. CDR3 residues: CASSLVGGSLRIQPQHF. The CDR3 nucleotides read TGTGCCAGCAGTTTAGTCGGGGGCAGCCTGAGAATACAGCCCCAGCATTTT.

The chain couples TRBV6-2 or TRBV6-3 to TRBJ2-1; D could derive from TRBD1 or TRBD2 (5 bases each). CDR3 length: 14 amino acids. CDR1 MNHEY and CDR2 SVGEGT come from the germline V gene. The germline V and J ends were trimmed by 6 bases and 12 bases, with 21 bases remaining between them. The CDR3 is CASSNNGALGVQFF. DNA of the CDR3: TGTGCCAGCAGCAATAACGGGGCCCTCGGGGTGCAGTTCTTC.

This clonotype was detected a few times. V gene TRBV7-6 combines with J gene TRBJ2-7; D is unresolved. CDR3 length equals 12 residues. Germline V gives CDR1 SGHVS, CDR2 FNYEAQ. The ends were cut back, 4 bases at V and 5 bases at J, with 9 bases in the middle. CDR3: CASSSYSDEQYF. The CDR3 region has the DNA TGTGCCAGCAGCTCCTACTCGGACGAGCAGTACTTC.

The genes are TRBV2 and TRBJ2-2, with 10 bases matching TRBD2. The J segment lost 2 bases and the V segment lost 5 bases, leaving 8 bases of the junction unmatched. The length of the CDR3 is 17 residues. Germline values: CDR1 SNHLY, CDR2 FYNNEI. The CDR3 spells CASSPYRTSGNTGELFF. CDR3 bases: TGTGCCAGCAGTCCCTATCGGACTAGCGGTAACACCGGGGAGCTGTTTTTT.

This clonotype was seen only a few times. The rearrangement joins TRBV7-9 to TRBJ2-3; 8 bases agree with TRBD2. Germline CDR1 SEHNR, CDR2 FQNEAQ (reference sequence). CDR3 size: 13 residues. With 3 bases clipped from V and 7 bases from J, the junction kept 3 bases outside the gene matches. CDR3 loop: CASSLTSVYTQYF. For the CDR3, the DNA is TGTGCCAGCAGCTTGACTAGCGTCTATACGCAGTATTTT.

The chain carries TRBV5-4 and TRBJ1-1, with unresolved D. Trimming took 3 bases from V and 0 from J, leaving 15 bases between them. This CDR3 comprises 16 residues. CDR1 SGHNT and CDR2 YYREEE come from the germline V gene (reference sequence). In nucleotides, the CDR3 is TGTGCCAGCAGCTCCACCCCCCAAGTCATGAACACTGAAGCTTTCTTT. Encoded protein: CASSSTPQVMNTEAFF.

In its sample, this clonotype was seen a few times. The chain has TRBV6-5 and TRBJ1-3; D gene ambiguous. Trimming removed 2 bases from V and 3 bases from J, with 11 bases in between. The CDR3 spans 15 residues. CDR1 is MNHEY and CDR2 is SVGAGI in the germline V gene. CDR3 DNA sequence: TGTGCCAGCAGTTACGGAGTTAATGGTGGAAACACCATATATTTT. Protein product: CASSYGVNGGNTIYF.

The chain is built from TRBV4-1 and TRBJ2-2, with D perhaps TRBD1 (5 bases). Germline V gives CDR1 MGHRA, CDR2 YSYEKL. The V gene lost 3 bases and the J gene lost 5 bases, with 19 bases spanning the gap. This CDR3 spans 17 amino acids. As DNA, the CDR3 is TGCGCCAGCAGCCAGAGAACGCGGCAGGGCCTGACCGGGGAGCTGTTTTTT. It translates to CASSQRTRQGLTGELFF.

The chain recombines TRBV12-3 or TRBV12-4 with TRBJ2-7; D ambiguous. The CDR3 runs to 16 residues. The V gene lost 2 bases and the J gene lost 6 bases, with 20 bases spanning the gap. CDR3 coding DNA: TGTGCCAGCAGTTTAAATGAGGCGGCTCTAACTGGCGAGCAGTACTTC. Its protein product is CASSLNEAALTGEQYF.

The chain links TRBV24-1 to TRBJ2-1; no clear D gene. Germline values: CDR1 KGHDR, CDR2 SFDVKD. V lost 4 bases and J lost 10, with 16 bases in between. The CDR3 sequence is 14 residues long. CDR3 DNA sequence: TGTGCCACCAGTGACAACTTAGGGCTCGGCGAGCAGTTCTTC. This codes for CATSDNLGLGEQFF.

The gene calls are TRBV6-2 or TRBV6-3 and TRBJ2-7, with D unclear. The CDR3 is made up of 13 amino acids. V lost 2 bases and J 5 bases, leaving 10 bases between the germline ends. Per germline, CDR1 MNHEY and CDR2 SVGEGT. The CDR3 region has the DNA TGTGCCAGCAGTTACACCCATATCCACGAGCAGTACTTC. It encodes CASSYTHIHEQYF.